This TCR beta chain was sequenced in a study of beta chain features in type 1 diabetes. Germline V gene sequence: CDR1 SGHTA, CDR2 FQGNSA. The V and J ends lost 7 bases and 9 bases, in that order; junction bases with no gene match: 11. The CDR3 spans 15 residues. A few counts support this clone. What was sequenced were expressed TCRB transcripts, since all of the isolated RNA had been reverse transcribed. The read count averaged roughly 4 million across naive, central memory and regulatory T cell samples. Data came from immunoSEQ multiplex PCR; TCRdb stores just in-frame clones and leaves some out. The sample carries under 400,000 clones, approximately 12% recorded once. Cells sorted by CD45RO/CCR7/CD25/CD127/CD95/CD27 comprised CD4+ naive, central memory, regulatory and stem cell-like memory cells.

The receptor's source is a man aged 18 to 30 in good health. The chain couples TRBV7-2 to TRBJ2-1; 11 bases are a match to TRBD2. Specimen: naive CD4+ T cells from blood. CDR3 sequence reads: CASTLVAGGPREQFF. Here the CDR3 DNA reads TGTGCCAGCACCCTGGTAGCGGGGGGGCCCCGTGAGCAGTTCTTC.